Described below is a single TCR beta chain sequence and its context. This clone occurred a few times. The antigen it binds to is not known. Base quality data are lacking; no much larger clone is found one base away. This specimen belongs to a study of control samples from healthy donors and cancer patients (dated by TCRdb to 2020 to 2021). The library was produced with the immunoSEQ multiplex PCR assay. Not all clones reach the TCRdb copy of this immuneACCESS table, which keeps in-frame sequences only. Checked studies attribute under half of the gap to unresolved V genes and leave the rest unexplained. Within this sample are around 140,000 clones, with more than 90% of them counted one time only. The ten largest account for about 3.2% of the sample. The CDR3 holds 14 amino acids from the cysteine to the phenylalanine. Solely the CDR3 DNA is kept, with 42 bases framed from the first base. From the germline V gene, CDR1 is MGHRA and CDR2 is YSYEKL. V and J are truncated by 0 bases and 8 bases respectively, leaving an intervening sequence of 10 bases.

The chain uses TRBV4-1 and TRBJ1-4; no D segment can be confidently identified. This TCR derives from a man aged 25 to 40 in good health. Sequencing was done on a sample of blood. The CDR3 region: CASSQDARREKLFF. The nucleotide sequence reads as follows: TGCGCCAGCAGCCAAGATGCCCGGCGGGAAAAACTGTTTTTT.